The 31 T cell receptor beta chains listed next were all sequenced from one sample in a study of T-cell reconstitution after alpha-beta-depleted transplantation in children (dated by TCRdb to the mid-2010s). Library preparation used PCR. These reads were obtained on an Illumina HiSeq 2500. TCR library preparation used molecular barcoding, with unique molecular identifiers applied to normalize quantification of the TCRbeta repertoire. TCRdb redid the processing of the public reads, applying fastp at Q25 and MiXCR, and retained in-frame beta chains. Each entry is one CDR3 protein sequence, shown with its most common DNA and genes. This sample holds roughly 590,000 distinct CDR3 sequences; around a sixth were observed only once. The biggest ten clones account for approximately 1% of the sample. The sample here was PBMCs from the stem cell graft donor, taken from the stem cell graft. The origin of the receptors is a human donor who donated a stem cell graft to a child with acute myeloid leukemia.

The chain couples TRBV12-3 or TRBV12-4 to TRBJ2-1; D gene unclear. The CDR3 runs 13 residues. Between the trimmed V and J ends, which lost 4 bases and 8 bases, there was a span of 12 bases. The CDR3 DNA sequence: TGTGCCAGCAGTTATAGGGCTTTCGATGAGCAGTTCTTC. As protein: CASSYRAFDEQFF.

This clonotype was observed a handful of times. The chain uses TRBV20-1 and TRBJ2-1; 8 nucleotides agree with TRBD2. CDR3 length equals 19 residues. Germline V gene data show CDR1 as DFQATT and CDR2 as SNEGSKA (reference sequence). V shed 3 bases and J 0 bases; nucleotides not matched to a gene: 16. The CDR3 sequence: CSASRGSGFSGSSYNEQFF. CDR3 nucleotide sequence: TGCAGTGCTAGCCGCGGTTCGGGGTTCAGCGGGAGCTCCTACAATGAGCAGTTCTTC.

To note about this clonotype: A much larger clone lies a single base off, so this may be a read error. This chain links TRBV20-1 with TRBJ2-1; perhaps TRBD1 as D (6 bases). V lost 0 bases and J 8 bases, leaving 17 bases between the germline ends. This CDR3 region has 15 residues. The germline V gene has CDR1 DFQATT and CDR2 SNEGSKA (reference sequence). This CDR3 reads CSARDLDRLSYEQFF. CDR3 in DNA: TGCAGTGCTAGAGATCTAGACAGGCTAAGCTATGAGCAGTTCTTC.

J is TRBJ1-5 and V is TRBV15; D unresolved. The ends were cut back, 1 base at V and 2 bases at J, with 12 bases in the middle. Looked up from germline, CDR1 is LNHNV and CDR2 is YYDKDF (reference sequence). This CDR3 has 16 amino acids. CDR3 DNA: TGTGCCACCAGCAGAGTCGACCTCCTGGGCAATCAGCCCCAGCATTTT. It encodes CATSRVDLLGNQPQHF.

This chain connects TRBV6-2 or TRBV6-3 to TRBJ2-3; 7 bases agree with TRBD2. Unmatched junction bases numbered 11, after V lost 8 bases and J lost 0 bases. Per the germline V gene, CDR1 is MNHEY and CDR2 is SVGEGT. The CDR3 consists of 16 residues. CDR3 in DNA: TGTGCCAGCCTGACGGGGGGACCTTCTAGCACAGATACGCAGTATTTT. This codes for CASLTGGPSSTDTQYF.

Points on this clonotype: A read error may explain this, as a much larger clone is one base away. This chain links TRBV6-1 with TRBJ2-7; no firm D call. Germline V gene lookup returns CDR1 MNHNS and CDR2 SASEGT. V lost 2 bases, J lost 4 bases, and 6 bases lay in between. The CDR3 is 12 amino acids. CDR3 nucleotides: TGTGCCAGCAGTGAACTGGAGTACGAGCAGTACTTC. Translated, it gives CASSELEYEQYF.

The V gene is TRBV5-1, the J gene TRBJ2-3; 10 bases fit TRBD1. Germline CDR1 and CDR2: SGHRS and YFSETQ. V shed 4 bases and J 5 bases; nucleotides not matched to a gene: 13. This CDR3 has 17 residues. The CDR3 DNA is TGCGCCAGCAGCCGACCGTGGGGACAGGGGCGAGGAGATACGCAGTATTTT. Residues: CASSRPWGQGRGDTQYF.

This clonotype was counted at least ten times. This chain uses TRBV6-5 with TRBJ2-2, with D unclear. V lost 0 bases and J lost 7, with 9 bases in between. CDR3 length: 14 residues. Germline CDR1 reads MNHEY; CDR2 reads SVGAGI. CDR3 residues: CASSYSAFGGELFF. DNA of the CDR3: TGTGCCAGCAGTTACTCGGCCTTTGGCGGGGAGCTGTTTTTT.

This clonotype was picked up a small number of times. This chain connects TRBV18 to TRBJ2-1; 8 nucleotides match TRBD2. Germline V gene sequence: CDR1 KGHSH, CDR2 LQKENI. V was clipped by 6 bases and J by 10 bases; unmatched bases: 14. The CDR3 loop spans 15 amino acids. The CDR3 sequence is CASSPRTRAGEEQFF. CDR3 coding DNA: TGTGCCAGCTCCCCCAGGACTAGAGCGGGGGAGGAGCAGTTCTTC.

The chain carries TRBV15 and TRBJ1-1; D remains ambiguous. CDR3 length: 18 residues. V was trimmed by 1 base and J by 0 bases, leaving 18 bases between them. The germline gives CDR1 LNHNV, CDR2 YYDKDF (reference sequence). In nucleotides, the CDR3 is TGTGCCACCAGCAGAGGTGGAGGCCCCGCCCGCATGAACACTGAAGCTTTCTTT. As protein: CATSRGGGPARMNTEAFF.

In its sample, this clonotype was seen many times. Germline and junction disagree at one end, which may indicate a read error. The J gene is TRBJ2-7, the V gene TRBV4-3; perhaps TRBD1 as D (6 bases). The V gene's germline CDR1 is LGHNA and CDR2 YSLEER. The CDR3 loop spans 15 amino acids. The CDR3 sequence is CASSQGGSGIYEQYF. CDR3 nucleotide sequence: TGCGCCAGCAGTCAAGGGGGAAGTGGGATTTACGAGCAGTACTTC.

This clonotype was observed a few times. The CDR3 DNA sequence: TGTGCCATCAGTGAGTCTCGGGGGAGCCTCTACAATGAGCAGTTCTTC. As protein: CAISESRGSLYNEQFF. The chain combines TRBV10-3 with TRBJ2-1, with TRBD2 as a possible D gene (6 bases). The V gene's germline CDR1 is ENHRY and CDR2 SYGVKD. Trimming cost V 0 bases and J 3 bases, with 12 bases left between them. The CDR3 length is 16 residues.

This chain connects TRBV7-9 to TRBJ2-7; no clear D. The CDR3 is made up of 15 amino acids. Germline V CDR1 and CDR2: SEHNR, FQNEAQ (reference sequence). Trimming took 3 bases from V and 0 from J, leaving 12 bases between them. This CDR3 is CASSFGNHSSYEQYF. CDR3 bases: TGTGCCAGCAGCTTCGGAAATCACAGCTCCTACGAGCAGTACTTC.

The chain employs TRBV7-9 and TRBJ1-2, with 8 positions matching TRBD1. The V segment lost 1 base and the J segment 0 bases; nucleotides outside the gene matches: 4. Germline V gene sequence: CDR1 SEHNR, CDR2 FQNEAQ (reference sequence). The CDR3 extends over 16 amino acids. CDR3 region: CASSLGDRGANYGYTF. The CDR3 region has the DNA TGTGCCAGCAGCTTAGGAGACAGGGGTGCTAACTATGGCTACACCTTC.

Only a few counts were recorded for this clonotype. This chain links TRBV12-3 or TRBV12-4 with TRBJ2-2; D is unresolved. The length of the CDR3 is 12 residues. V dropped 7 bases and J dropped 0 bases, with 3 bases sitting between them. DNA for the CDR3: TGTGCCAGCATGGCGAACACCGGGGAGCTGTTTTTT. Translating it yields CASMANTGELFF.

This clonotype was recorded many times. The J gene is TRBJ1-5, the V gene TRBV20-1, with TRBD1 as a possible D gene (5 bases). The CDR3 loop spans 16 amino acids. V was shortened by 0 bases and J by 2 bases, with 14 bases between the two germline ends. Germline CDR1 reads DFQATT; CDR2 reads SNEGSKA (reference sequence). CDR3 nucleotide sequence: TGCAGTGCTAGAGAGCTGGGGGAGAAAGGCAATCAGCCCCAGCATTTT. It specifies CSARELGEKGNQPQHF.

The sample holds many counts of this clonotype. The chain couples TRBV20-1 to TRBJ1-6; 8 nucleotides line up with TRBD1. The V and J ends lost 5 bases and 11 bases, in that order; junction bases with no gene match: 5. The CDR3 is 12 residues long. Germline CDR1 is DFQATT and CDR2 is SNEGSKA (reference sequence). CDR3 sequence reads: CSAQGASAPLHF. The CDR3, as DNA: TGCAGTGCTCAGGGGGCGAGTGCACCCCTCCACTTT.

The chain combines TRBV20-1 with TRBJ1-2; TRBD1 is a possible D gene (6 bases). V lost 5 bases and J lost 6, with 16 bases in between. Germline loops: CDR1 DFQATT, CDR2 SNEGSKA (reference sequence). CDR3 size: 13 residues. CDR3 bases: TGCAGTGCTCCTCTGGGAGGGGGGAATGGCTACACCTTC. Residues: CSAPLGGGNGYTF.

This clonotype was picked up a small number of times. The rearrangement links TRBV5-1 to TRBJ1-1; TRBD1 matches at 8 bases. Germline V gives CDR1 SGHRS, CDR2 YFSETQ. Trimming removed 4 bases from V and 4 bases from J; junction bases left unmatched: 6. The CDR3 is 14 amino acids. The chain's CDR3 is CASSRDRSPTEAFF. The CDR3 nucleotides are TGCGCCAGCAGCCGGGACAGGAGTCCCACTGAAGCTTTCTTT.

This clonotype was seen only a few times. The CDR3 protein is CASSHSGGAGDTQYF. DNA of the CDR3: TGTGCCAGCAGTCATAGCGGGGGGGCAGGAGATACGCAGTATTTT. The chain combines TRBV28 with TRBJ2-3; 11 bases are a match to TRBD2. The CDR3 loop spans 15 amino acids. The V gene's germline CDR1 is MDHEN and CDR2 SYDVKM. The V and J ends lost 5 bases and 5 bases, in that order; junction bases with no gene match: 6. Looking up the rest from reference TRBV28 and TRBJ2-3 gives the full variable domain: DVKVTQSSRYLVKRTGEKVFLECVQDMDHENMFWYRQDPGLGLRLIYFSYDVKMKEKGDIPEGYSVSREKKERFSLILESASTNQTSMYLCASSHSGGAGDTQYFGPGTRLTVL.

In its sample, this clonotype was seen a few times. J is TRBJ2-5 and V is TRBV24-1; the D is unclear. V shed 0 bases and J shed 4 bases, with 11 bases lying between them. The CDR3 runs 15 residues. Per germline, CDR1 KGHDR and CDR2 SFDVKD. CDR3 sequence reads: CATSDLQSGRETQYF. In DNA form, the CDR3 reads TGTGCCACCAGTGATTTGCAGTCGGGCCGAGAGACCCAGTACTTC.

This clonotype has just one count. The chain combines TRBV7-9 with TRBJ1-1; D not certain. Trimming stripped 2 bases from V and 2 bases from J, with 9 bases between. This CDR3 region has 14 residues. Germline CDR1 is SEHNR and CDR2 is FQNEAQ (reference sequence). The DNA for the CDR3 is TGTGCCAGCAGCTTAATTATTGGAAACACTGAAGCTTTCTTT. Translated, it gives CASSLIIGNTEAFF.

There are a few counts of this clonotype. The rearrangement joins TRBV29-1 to TRBJ2-1, with D unclear. The V and J ends lost 8 bases and 5 bases respectively, with 19 bases between them. The germline CDR1 and CDR2 sequences are SQVTM and ANQGSEA. This CDR3 has 14 amino acids. In DNA, the CDR3 is TGCAGCATTCATGGGGAACCCCTAGACAATGAGCAGTTCTTC. It translates to CSIHGEPLDNEQFF.

Ten or more counts support this clonotype. The CDR3 protein is CSAPRQSGGAGELFF. In DNA form, the CDR3 reads TGCAGTGCCCCGAGACAATCAGGAGGGGCCGGGGAGCTGTTTTTT. The J gene is TRBJ2-2, the V gene TRBV20-1, with a possible D match to TRBD2 (6 bases). Germline V gene data show CDR1 as DFQATT and CDR2 as SNEGSKA (reference sequence). Trimming cost V 6 bases and J 6 bases, with 20 bases left between them. The CDR3 has 15 residues.

There are many counts of this clonotype. The chain joins TRBV29-1 to TRBJ2-7, with 8 bases lining up with TRBD1. Per germline, CDR1 SQVTM and CDR2 ANQGSEA. CDR3 length: 13 residues. With 7 bases clipped from V and 4 bases from J, the junction kept 9 bases outside the gene matches. The CDR3 nucleotides are TGCAGCGCTCGCGCGACAGGGGATTACGAGCAGTACTTC. It codes for CSARATGDYEQYF.

This chain links TRBV28 with TRBJ1-1, with D perhaps TRBD1 (6 bases). V lost 10 bases, J lost 3 bases, and 12 bases lay in between. The V gene's germline CDR1 is MDHEN and CDR2 SYDVKM. The CDR3 consists of 12 residues. The CDR3 DNA reads TGTGCCATCAAATCAGGGGACACTGAAGCTTTCTTT. Translating gives CAIKSGDTEAFF.

The J gene is TRBJ2-7, the V gene TRBV29-1; tentatively, D is TRBD2 (6 bases). V lost 4 bases and J lost 4, with 17 bases in between. This CDR3 is 14 amino acids long. Per the germline V gene, CDR1 is SQVTM and CDR2 is ANQGSEA. The CDR3 nucleotides read TGCAGCGTTGTCTCCTCCGGGACTTCTTACGAGCAGTACTTC. Its protein product is CSVVSSGTSYEQYF.

The chain has TRBV30 and TRBJ2-3; TRBD2 matches 8 bases. The germline CDR1 and CDR2 sequences are GTSNPN and SVGIG (reference sequence). The CDR3 runs to 15 residues. After removal of 0 bases from V and 0 bases from J, the junction contained 2 bases not matched to a gene. CDR3 in DNA: TGTGCCTGGAGTGTACTAGCGGATAGCACAGATACGCAGTATTTT. Translation gives CAWSVLADSTDTQYF.

In its sample, this clonotype was seen many times. The J gene is TRBJ2-1, the V gene TRBV20-1; D gene unclear. The ends were cut back, 3 bases at V and 3 bases at J, with 12 bases in the middle. The CDR3 is 14 residues long. In germline, CDR1 is DFQATT, CDR2 SNEGSKA (reference sequence). CDR3 loop: CSARSRTGYNEQFF. CDR3 DNA sequence: TGCAGTGCTAGGTCCCGGACGGGCTACAATGAGCAGTTCTTC.

This clonotype occurred many times. This chain joins TRBV29-1 and TRBJ1-1; tentative D call: TRBD1 (5 bases). Germline V CDR1 and CDR2: SQVTM, ANQGSEA. Trimming left V 1 base short and J 1 base short, with 10 bases between. The CDR3 runs to 14 residues. CDR3 nucleotides: TGCAGCGTTGAAGCGATGACAGAGAACACTGAAGCTTTCTTT. It specifies CSVEAMTENTEAFF.

At least ten counts were recorded for this clonotype. The chain is built from TRBV20-1 and TRBJ2-1; 8 nucleotides align to TRBD2. CDR1 DFQATT and CDR2 SNEGSKA come from the germline V gene (reference sequence). Trimming removed 3 bases from V and 5 bases from J; junction bases left unmatched: 9. This CDR3 is built from 15 residues. The DNA for the CDR3 is TGCAGTGCTAGCGGGGGGGCCCTTAACAACAATGAGCAGTTCTTC. Residues: CSASGGALNNNEQFF.